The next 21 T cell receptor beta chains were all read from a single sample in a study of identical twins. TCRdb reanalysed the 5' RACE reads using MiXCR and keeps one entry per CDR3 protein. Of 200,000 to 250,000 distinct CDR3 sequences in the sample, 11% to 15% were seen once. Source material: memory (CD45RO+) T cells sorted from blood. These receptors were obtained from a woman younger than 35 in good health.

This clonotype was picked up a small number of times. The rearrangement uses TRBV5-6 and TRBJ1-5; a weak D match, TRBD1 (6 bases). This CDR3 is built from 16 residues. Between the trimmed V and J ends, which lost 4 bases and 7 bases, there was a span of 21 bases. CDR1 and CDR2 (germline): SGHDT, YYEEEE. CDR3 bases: TGTGCCAGCAGCCTTAAACCCCAGGGGTTAGGGCAGCCCCAGCATTTT. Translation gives CASSLKPQGLGQPQHF.

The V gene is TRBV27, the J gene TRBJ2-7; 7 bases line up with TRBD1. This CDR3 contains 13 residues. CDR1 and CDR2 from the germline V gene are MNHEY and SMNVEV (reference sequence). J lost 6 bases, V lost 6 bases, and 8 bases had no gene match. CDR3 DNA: TGTGCCAGCAGCCTAGCTAAGGGGGCCGAGCAGTACTTC. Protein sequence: CASSLAKGAEQYF.

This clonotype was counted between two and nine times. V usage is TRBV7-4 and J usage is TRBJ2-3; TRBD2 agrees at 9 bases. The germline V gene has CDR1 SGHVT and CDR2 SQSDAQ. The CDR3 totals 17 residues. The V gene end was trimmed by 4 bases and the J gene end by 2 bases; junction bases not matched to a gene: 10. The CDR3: CASSSLACGGDTDTQYF. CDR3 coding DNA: TGTGCCAGCAGCTCCCTAGCATGCGGGGGGGACACAGATACGCAGTATTTT. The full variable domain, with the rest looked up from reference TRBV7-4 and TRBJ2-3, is GAGVSQSPRYKVAKRGRDVALRCDSISGHVTLYWYRQTLGQGSEVLTYSQSDAQRDKSGRPSGRFSAERPERSVSTLKIQRTEQGDSAVYLCASSSLACGGDTDTQYFGPGTRLTVL.

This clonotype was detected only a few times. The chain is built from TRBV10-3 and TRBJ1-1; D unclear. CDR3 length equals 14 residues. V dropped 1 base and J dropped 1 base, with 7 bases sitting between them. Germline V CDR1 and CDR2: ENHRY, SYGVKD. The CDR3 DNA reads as TGTGCCATCAGTGAGTTCTGGGGGAACACTGAAGCTTTCTTT. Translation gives CAISEFWGNTEAFF.

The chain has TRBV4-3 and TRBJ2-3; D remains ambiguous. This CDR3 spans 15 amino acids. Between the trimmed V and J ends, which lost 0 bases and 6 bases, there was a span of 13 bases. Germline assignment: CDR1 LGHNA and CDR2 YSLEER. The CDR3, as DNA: TGCGCCAGCAGCCAAGAGGGCGCGAGTTTCGATACGCAGTATTTT. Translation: CASSQEGASFDTQYF.

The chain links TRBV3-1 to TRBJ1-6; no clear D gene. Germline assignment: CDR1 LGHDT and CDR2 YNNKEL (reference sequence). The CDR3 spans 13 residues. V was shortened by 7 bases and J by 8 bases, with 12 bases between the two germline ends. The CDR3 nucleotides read TGTGCCAGCACCCGCCTAGGTCATTCACCCCTCCACTTT. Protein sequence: CASTRLGHSPLHF.

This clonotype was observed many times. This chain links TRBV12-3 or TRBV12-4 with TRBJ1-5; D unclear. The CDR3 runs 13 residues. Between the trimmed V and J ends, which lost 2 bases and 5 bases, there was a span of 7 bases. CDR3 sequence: CASSLNSYQPQHF. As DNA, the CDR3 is TGTGCCAGCAGTTTAAACAGCTATCAGCCCCAGCATTTT.

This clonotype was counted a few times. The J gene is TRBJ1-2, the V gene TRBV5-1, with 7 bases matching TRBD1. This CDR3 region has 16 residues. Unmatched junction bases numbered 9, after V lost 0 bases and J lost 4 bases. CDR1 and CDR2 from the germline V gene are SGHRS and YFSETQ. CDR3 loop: CASSLEEGAQGYGYTF. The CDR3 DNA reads TGCGCCAGCAGCTTGGAGGAGGGGGCCCAAGGCTATGGCTACACCTTC. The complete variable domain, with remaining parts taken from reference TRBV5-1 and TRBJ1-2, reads KAGVTQTPRYLIKTRGQQVTLSCSPISGHRSVSWYQQTPGQGLQFLFEYFSETQRNKGNFPGRFSGRQFSNSRSEMNVSTLELGDSALYLCASSLEEGAQGYGYTFGSGTRLTVV.

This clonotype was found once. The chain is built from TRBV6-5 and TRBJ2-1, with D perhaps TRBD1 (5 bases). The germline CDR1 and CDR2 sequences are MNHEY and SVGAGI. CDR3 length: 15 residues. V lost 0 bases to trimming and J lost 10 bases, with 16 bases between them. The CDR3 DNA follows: TGTGCCAGCAGTTACTCTGACGTTACAGACAGAGAGCAGTTCTTC. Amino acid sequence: CASSYSDVTDREQFF.

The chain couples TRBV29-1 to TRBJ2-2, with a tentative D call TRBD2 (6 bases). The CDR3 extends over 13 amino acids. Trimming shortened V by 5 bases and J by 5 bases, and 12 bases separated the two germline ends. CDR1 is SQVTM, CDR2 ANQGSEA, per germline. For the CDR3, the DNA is TGCAGCGTTAGGACTACGGGGACCGGGGAGCTGTTTTTT. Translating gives CSVRTTGTGELFF.

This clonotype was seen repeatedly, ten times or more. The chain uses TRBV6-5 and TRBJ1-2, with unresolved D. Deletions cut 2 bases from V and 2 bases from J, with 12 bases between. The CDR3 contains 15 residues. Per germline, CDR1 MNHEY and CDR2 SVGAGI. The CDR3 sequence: CASSYGRVFNYGYTF. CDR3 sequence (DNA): TGTGCCAGCAGTTACGGGAGGGTTTTCAACTATGGCTACACCTTC.

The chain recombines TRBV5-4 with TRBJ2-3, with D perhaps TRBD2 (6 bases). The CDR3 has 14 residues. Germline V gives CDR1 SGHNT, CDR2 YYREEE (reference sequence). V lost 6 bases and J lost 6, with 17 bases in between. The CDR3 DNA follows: TGTGCCAGCACGGGGGAGATAGCGGCGGATACGCAGTATTTT. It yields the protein CASTGEIAADTQYF.

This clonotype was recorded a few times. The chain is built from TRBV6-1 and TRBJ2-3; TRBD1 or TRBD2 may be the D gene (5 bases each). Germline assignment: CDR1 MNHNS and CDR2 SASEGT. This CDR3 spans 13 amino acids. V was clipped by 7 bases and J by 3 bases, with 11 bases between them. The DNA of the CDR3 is TGTGCCAGCATGTCGGGGACGACAGATACGCAGTATTTT. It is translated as CASMSGTTDTQYF.

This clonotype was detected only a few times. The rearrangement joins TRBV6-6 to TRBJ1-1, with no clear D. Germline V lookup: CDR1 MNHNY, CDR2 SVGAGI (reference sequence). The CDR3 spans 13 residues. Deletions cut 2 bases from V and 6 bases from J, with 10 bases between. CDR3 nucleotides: TGTGCCAGCAGTTACCCCAATCAACCTGAAGCTTTCTTT. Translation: CASSYPNQPEAFF.

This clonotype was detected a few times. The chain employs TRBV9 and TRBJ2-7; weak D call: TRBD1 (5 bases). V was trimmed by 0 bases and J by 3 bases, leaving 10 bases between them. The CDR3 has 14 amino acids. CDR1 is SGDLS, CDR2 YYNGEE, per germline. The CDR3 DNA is TGTGCCAGCAGCGTAGATCCAGGGTTCTACGAGCAGTACTTC. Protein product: CASSVDPGFYEQYF.

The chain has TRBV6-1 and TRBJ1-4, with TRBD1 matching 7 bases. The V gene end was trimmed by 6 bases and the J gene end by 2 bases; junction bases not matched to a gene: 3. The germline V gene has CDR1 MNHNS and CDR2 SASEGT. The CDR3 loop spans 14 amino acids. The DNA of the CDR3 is TGTGCCAGCAGATCCAGGGGGACTAATGAAAAACTGTTTTTT. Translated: CASRSRGTNEKLFF.

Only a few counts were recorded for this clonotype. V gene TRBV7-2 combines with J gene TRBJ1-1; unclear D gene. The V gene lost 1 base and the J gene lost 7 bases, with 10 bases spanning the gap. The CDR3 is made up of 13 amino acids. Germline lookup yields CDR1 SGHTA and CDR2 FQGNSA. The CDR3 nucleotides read TGTGCCAGCAGCTTAGAGGCGGCGGGTGAAGCTTTCTTT. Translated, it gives CASSLEAAGEAFF. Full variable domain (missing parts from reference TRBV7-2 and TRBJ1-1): GAGVSQSPSNKVTEKGKDVELRCDPISGHTALYWYRQSLGQGLEFLIYFQGNSAPDKSGLPSDRFSAERTGGSVSTLTIQRTQQEDSAVYLCASSLEAAGEAFFGQGTRLTVV.

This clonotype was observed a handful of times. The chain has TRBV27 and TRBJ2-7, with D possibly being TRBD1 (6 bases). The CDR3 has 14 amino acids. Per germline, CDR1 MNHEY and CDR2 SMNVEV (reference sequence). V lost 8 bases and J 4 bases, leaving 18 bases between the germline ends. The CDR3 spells CASRRDTGGYEQYF. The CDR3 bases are TGTGCCAGCCGTCGGGACACCGGAGGATACGAGCAGTACTTC.

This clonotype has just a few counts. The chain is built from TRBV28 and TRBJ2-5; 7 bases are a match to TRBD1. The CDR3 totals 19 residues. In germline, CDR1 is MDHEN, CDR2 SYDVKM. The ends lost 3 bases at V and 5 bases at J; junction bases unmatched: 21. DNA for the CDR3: TGTGCCAGCAGTTTTTCCGTAACGACAGGGCGGTCACCTGGGGAGACCCAGTACTTC. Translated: CASSFSVTTGRSPGETQYF. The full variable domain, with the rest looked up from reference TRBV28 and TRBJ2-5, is DVKVTQSSRYLVKRTGEKVFLECVQDMDHENMFWYRQDPGLGLRLIYFSYDVKMKEKGDIPEGYSVSREKKERFSLILESASTNQTSMYLCASSFSVTTGRSPGETQYFGPGTRLLVL.

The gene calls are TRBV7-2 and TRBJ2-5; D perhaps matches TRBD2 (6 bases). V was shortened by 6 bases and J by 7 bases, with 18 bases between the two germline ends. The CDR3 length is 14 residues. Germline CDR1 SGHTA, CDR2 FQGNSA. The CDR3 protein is CASRNPGLGGTQYF. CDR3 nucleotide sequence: TGTGCCAGCAGAAACCCGGGACTTGGGGGGACCCAGTACTTC.

The CDR3 is CASSWTASTDTQYF. In nucleotides, the CDR3 is TGTGCCAGCAGCTGGACTGCAAGCACAGATACGCAGTATTTT. The chain links TRBV7-9 to TRBJ2-3, with TRBD2 as a possible D gene (5 bases). Looked up from germline, CDR1 is SEHNR and CDR2 is FQNEAQ (reference sequence). CDR3 length: 14 residues. V was shortened by 4 bases and J by 0 bases, with 8 bases between the two germline ends.